This T cell receptor (beta chain) was recovered during a study of CD8 T cells in ankylosing spondylitis. General study points: Reactive arthritis synovial fluid and blood were previously reported to contain some motif variants.

MiXCR, run by TCRdb on the 5' RACE reads, gives a single entry per CDR3 protein. The sample holds approximately 150,000 distinct CDR3 sequences; about a third are singletons and the top ten take 5.5% to 7.5%. The CDR3 runs 18 residues. J was trimmed by 7 bases and V by 5 bases; bases with no gene match: 19. The germline gives CDR1 DFQATT, CDR2 SNEGSKA (reference sequence). Of note for this clonotype: Its antigen is unidentified.

This clonotype was sampled from a male donor with ankylosing spondylitis. The material sequenced was synovial fluid, either unsorted or a sorted T cell fraction (not recorded which). The chain carries TRBV20-1 and TRBJ2-1; 11 bases are a match to TRBD2. Here the CDR3 reads CSAPSSPNSGRARNEQFF. The CDR3 DNA is TGCAGTGCTCCCAGCTCCCCCAATAGCGGGAGGGCCCGGAATGAGCAGTTCTTC.